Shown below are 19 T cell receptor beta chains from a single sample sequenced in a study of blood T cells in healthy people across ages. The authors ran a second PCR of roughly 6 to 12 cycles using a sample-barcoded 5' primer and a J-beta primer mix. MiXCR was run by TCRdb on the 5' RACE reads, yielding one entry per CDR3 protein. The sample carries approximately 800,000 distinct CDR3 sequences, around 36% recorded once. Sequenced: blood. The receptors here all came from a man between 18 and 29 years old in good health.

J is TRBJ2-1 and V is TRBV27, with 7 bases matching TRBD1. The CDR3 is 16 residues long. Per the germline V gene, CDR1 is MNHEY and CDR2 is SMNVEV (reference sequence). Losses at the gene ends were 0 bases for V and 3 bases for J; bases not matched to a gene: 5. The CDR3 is CASSLSGGPLYNEQFF. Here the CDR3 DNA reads TGTGCCAGCAGTTTATCAGGGGGCCCCCTCTACAATGAGCAGTTCTTC.

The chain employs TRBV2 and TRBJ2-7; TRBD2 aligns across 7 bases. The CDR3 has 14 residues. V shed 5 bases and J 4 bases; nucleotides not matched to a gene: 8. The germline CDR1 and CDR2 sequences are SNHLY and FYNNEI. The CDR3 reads CASSTGGRAYEQYF. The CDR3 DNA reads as TGTGCCAGCAGTACCGGGGGGAGAGCTTACGAGCAGTACTTC.

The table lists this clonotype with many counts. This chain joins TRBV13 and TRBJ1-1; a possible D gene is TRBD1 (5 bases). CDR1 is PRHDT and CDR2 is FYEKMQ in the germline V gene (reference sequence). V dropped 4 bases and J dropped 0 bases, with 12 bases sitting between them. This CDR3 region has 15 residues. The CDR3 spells CASSSQRGVNTEAFF. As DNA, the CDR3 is TGTGCCAGCAGCTCCCAAAGGGGCGTGAACACTGAAGCTTTCTTT.

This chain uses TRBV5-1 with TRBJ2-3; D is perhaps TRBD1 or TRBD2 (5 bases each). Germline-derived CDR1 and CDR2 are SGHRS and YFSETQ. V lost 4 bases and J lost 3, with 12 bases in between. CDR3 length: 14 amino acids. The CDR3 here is CASSGGPTTDTQYF. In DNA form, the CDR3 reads TGCGCCAGCAGCGGGGGACCCACGACAGATACGCAGTATTTT.

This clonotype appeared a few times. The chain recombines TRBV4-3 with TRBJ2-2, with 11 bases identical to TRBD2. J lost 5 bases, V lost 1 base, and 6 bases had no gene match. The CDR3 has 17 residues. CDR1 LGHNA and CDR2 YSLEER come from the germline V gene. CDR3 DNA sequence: TGCGCCAGCAGCCAAGGACTAGCGGGGAGGGGGACCGGGGAGCTGTTTTTT. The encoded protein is CASSQGLAGRGTGELFF.

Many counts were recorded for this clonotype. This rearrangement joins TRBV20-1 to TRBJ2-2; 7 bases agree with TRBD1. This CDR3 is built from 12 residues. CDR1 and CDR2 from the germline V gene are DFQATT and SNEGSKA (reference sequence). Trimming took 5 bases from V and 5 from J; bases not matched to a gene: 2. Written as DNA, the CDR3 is TGCAGTGCTTACAGGGGAACCGGGGAGCTGTTTTTT. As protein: CSAYRGTGELFF.

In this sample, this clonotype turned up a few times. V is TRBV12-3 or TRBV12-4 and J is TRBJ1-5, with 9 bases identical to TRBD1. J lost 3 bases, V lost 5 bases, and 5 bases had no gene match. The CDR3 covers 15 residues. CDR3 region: CASSQDRGTNQPQHF. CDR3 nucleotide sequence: TGTGCCAGCAGTCAAGACAGGGGGACCAATCAGCCCCAGCATTTT.

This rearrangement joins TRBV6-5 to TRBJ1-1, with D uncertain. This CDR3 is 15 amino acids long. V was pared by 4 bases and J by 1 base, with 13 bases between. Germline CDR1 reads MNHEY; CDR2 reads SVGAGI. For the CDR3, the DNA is TGTGCCAGCAGTTCGCCGGGAGGAAGGAACACTGAAGCTTTCTTT. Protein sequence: CASSSPGGRNTEAFF.

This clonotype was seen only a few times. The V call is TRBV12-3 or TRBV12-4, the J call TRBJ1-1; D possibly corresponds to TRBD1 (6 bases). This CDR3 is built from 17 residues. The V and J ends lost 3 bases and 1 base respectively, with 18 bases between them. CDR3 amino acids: CASSFDTGAIGNTEAFF. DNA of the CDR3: TGTGCCAGCAGTTTTGACACGGGGGCTATTGGGAACACTGAAGCTTTCTTT.

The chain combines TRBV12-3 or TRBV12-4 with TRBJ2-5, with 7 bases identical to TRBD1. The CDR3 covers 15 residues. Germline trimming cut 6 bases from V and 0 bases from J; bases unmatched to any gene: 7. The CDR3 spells CASSPGTAYQETQYF. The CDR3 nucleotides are TGTGCCAGCAGCCCCGGGACAGCGTACCAAGAGACCCAGTACTTC.

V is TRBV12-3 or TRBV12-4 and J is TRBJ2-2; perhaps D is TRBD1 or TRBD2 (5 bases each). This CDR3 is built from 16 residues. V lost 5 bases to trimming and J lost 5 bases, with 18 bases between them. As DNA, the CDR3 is TGTGCCAGCAGTCTGGGACCCCCTTCGACGACCGGGGAGCTGTTTTTT. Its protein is CASSLGPPSTTGELFF.

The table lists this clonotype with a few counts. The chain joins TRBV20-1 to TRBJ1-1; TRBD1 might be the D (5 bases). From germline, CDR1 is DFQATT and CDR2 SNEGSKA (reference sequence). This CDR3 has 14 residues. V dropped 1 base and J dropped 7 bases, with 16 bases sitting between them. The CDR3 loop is CSARVGGRQGEAFF. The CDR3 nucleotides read TGCAGTGCTAGAGTGGGGGGGAGGCAGGGTGAAGCTTTCTTT.

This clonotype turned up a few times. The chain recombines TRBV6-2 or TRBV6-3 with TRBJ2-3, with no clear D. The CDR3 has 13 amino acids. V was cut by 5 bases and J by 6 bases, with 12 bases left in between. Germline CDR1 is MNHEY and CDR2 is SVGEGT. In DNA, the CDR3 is TGTGCCAGCAGTCCCCTTTCTCCCGATACGCAGTATTTT. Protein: CASSPLSPDTQYF.

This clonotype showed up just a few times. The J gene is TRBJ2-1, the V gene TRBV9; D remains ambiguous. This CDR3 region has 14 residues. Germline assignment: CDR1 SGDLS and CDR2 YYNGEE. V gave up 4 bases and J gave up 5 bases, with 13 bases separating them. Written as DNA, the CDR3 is TGTGCCAGCAGCCCCCGGTTCGGGCACAATGAGCAGTTCTTC. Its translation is CASSPRFGHNEQFF.

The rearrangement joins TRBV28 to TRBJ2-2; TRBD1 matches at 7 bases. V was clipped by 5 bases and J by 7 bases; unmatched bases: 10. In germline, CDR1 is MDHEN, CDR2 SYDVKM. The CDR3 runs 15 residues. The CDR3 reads CASSSGQAGSGELFF. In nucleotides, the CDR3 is TGTGCCAGCAGTAGCGGACAGGCCGGTAGCGGGGAGCTGTTTTTT.

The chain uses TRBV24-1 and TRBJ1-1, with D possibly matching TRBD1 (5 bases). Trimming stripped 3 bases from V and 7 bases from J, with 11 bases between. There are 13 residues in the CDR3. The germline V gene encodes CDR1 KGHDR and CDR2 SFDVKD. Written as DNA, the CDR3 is TGTGCCACCAGTGATGGACATGGGCGTGAAGCTTTCTTT. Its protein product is CATSDGHGREAFF.

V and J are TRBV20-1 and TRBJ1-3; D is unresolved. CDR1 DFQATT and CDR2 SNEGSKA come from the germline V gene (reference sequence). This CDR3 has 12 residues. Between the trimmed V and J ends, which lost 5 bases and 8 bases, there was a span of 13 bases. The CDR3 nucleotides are TGCAGTGCTGCCGCAGCCCCCTACACCATATATTTT. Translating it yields CSAAAAPYTIYF.

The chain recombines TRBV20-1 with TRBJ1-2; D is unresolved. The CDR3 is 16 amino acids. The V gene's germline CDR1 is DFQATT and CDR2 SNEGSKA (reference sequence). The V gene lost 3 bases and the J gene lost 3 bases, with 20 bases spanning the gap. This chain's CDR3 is CSARHREQLADYGYTF. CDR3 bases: TGCAGTGCTAGGCATAGGGAACAGTTGGCCGACTATGGCTACACCTTC.

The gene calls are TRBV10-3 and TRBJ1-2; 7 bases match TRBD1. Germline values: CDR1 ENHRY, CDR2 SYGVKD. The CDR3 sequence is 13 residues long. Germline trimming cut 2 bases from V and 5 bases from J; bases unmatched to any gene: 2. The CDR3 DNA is TGTGCCATCAGTGAGGCGACAGGGTATGGCTACACCTTC. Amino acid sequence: CAISEATGYGYTF.